This TCR beta chain originates from a study of T cell repertoires in cytomegalovirus infection (dated by TCRdb to 2018 to 2020). General notes on the study: Donor HLA type was relevant to the analysis, because carriage of CMV infection together with the matching HLA type was indicated by public TCR beta signatures.

There are a few counts of this clonotype. What this receptor recognizes is not known. Per-nucleotide qualities are absent, and no much larger clonotype sits a single base away. Looking up the germline V gene yields CDR1 MNHEY and CDR2 SVGEGT. The cysteine opens and the phenylalanine closes a CDR3 of 17 amino acids. Just CDR3 DNA is preserved here, 51 bases in frame from base 1. The junction shows trimming of 6 bases on V and 5 bases on J, and the gene matches do not reach 14 bases of it. Overall results and qualifications from the work: In the ex vivo response, HLA-C-restricted CMV-specific TCR beta clonotypes were dominant, and in two of eight donors the single most frequent clonotype came from this HLA-C-restricted group. Carriers of CMV infection plus the relevant HLA type were discriminated by the cumulative frequency of public TCR beta family members in the study cohort and in an independent roughly 370-donor cohort.

The sequencer was an Illumina HiSeq 1500. TCRdb trimmed the raw reads at Q25, called clones with MiXCR and kept productive beta chains. Rows matching on CDR3 protein sequence are summarized as one entry with the most common DNA and genes. In all, the sample holds about 530,000 distinct CDR3 sequences, and 26% of those were seen once. Of the sample, about 13% falls within the top ten clones. The specimen was PBMCs. The chain was built from TRBV6-2 or TRBV6-3 and TRBJ2-2; 8 central bases correspond to TRBD1. This TCR was sampled from a human donor in good health (CMV status not recorded). Some clones in this sample may be carry-over from other donors' samples. Here the CDR3 is given as CASSPGTGQARTGELFF. The DNA reads as follows: TGTGCCAGCAGCCCTGGGACAGGCCAGGCTCGAACCGGGGAGCTGTTTTTT.